This TCR beta chain derives from a study of metastatic and nonmetastatic thyroid tumors. No treatment of any kind had been given to any patient before thyroid surgery. Authors' analysis steps: To classify distant metastasis in papillary thyroid cancer, a model was built from CDR3 differences across clinicopathological groups. TCRdb ran MiXCR on the PCR reads. TCRdb's processing, not the study's, gives the V and J calls here. The table includes roughly 40,000 clones, approximately 19% detected once. This clone was seen many times. Other DNA sequences in this sample translate to the same CDR3. Unmatched junction bases numbered 4, after V lost 3 bases and J lost 1 base. CDR1 and CDR2 from the germline V gene are DFQATT and SNEGSKA (reference sequence). The CDR3 runs to 15 residues.

The genes are TRBV20-1 and TRBJ2-3, with 10 bases that match TRBD2. Sequencing input: tumor tissue. The source of this sequence is a female donor with papillary thyroid cancer or a benign thyroid nodule (not recorded which). Some clones in this sample may be carry-over from other donors' samples. The CDR3 nucleotides read TGCAGTGCTAGGGACCTAGCGGGGGGCACAGATACGCAGTATTTT. This sequence encodes CSARDLAGGTDTQYF.